The rows below give T cell receptor beta chains drawn from one sample of a study of Ad26.COV2.S vaccination and SARS-CoV-2 variants. Libraries were prepared by immunoSEQ multiplex PCR; TCRdb keeps only in-frame clonotypes and omits some of them. This sample has about 320,000 clones, with roughly 80% found just once. The sample consisted of peripheral blood, taken in a trial of Ad26.COV2.S vaccine versus placebo. The origin of the receptors is a person between 18 and 60 years old who received the Ad26.COV2.S COVID-19 vaccine or a placebo. CDR3s include the opening cysteine and the closing phenylalanine or tryptophan. Each record gives: V gene, clone size, J gene, D gene, CDR3 protein, CDR3 DNA. The D gene is left open where the match is weak. Some rows have no size entry. The others give once, few or many, or a class for an expanded clone.

V: TRBV18; size: -; J: TRBJ2-7; D: TRBD1; CDR3: CASSPRQGFHEQYF; DNA: TGTGCCAGCTCACCACGACAGGGCTTCCACGAGCAGTACTTC
V: TRBV19; size: -; J: TRBJ2-7; D: TRBD2; CDR3: CASSSTSGSYEQYF; DNA: TGTGCCAGTAGTTCGACTAGCGGCTCCTACGAGCAGTACTTC
V: TRBV5-4; size: -; J: TRBJ1-1; D: -; CDR3: CASSLRAAVNTEAFF; DNA: TGTGCCAGCAGCTTGAGGGCAGCGGTGAACACTGAAGCTTTCTTT
V: TRBV10-2; size: -; J: TRBJ1-5; D: -; CDR3: CASDSRAINQPQHF; DNA: TGCGCCAGCGACAGCCGGGCCATCAATCAGCCCCAGCATTTT
V: TRBV3-1/TRBV3-2; size: -; J: TRBJ2-1; D: TRBD2; CDR3: CASSQVSGGPYNEQFF; DNA: TGTGCCAGCAGCCAAGTATCGGGGGGGCCTTACAATGAGCAGTTCTTC
V: TRBV28; size: -; J: TRBJ1-2; D: TRBD1; CDR3: CATSPGGYGYTF; DNA: TGTGCCACCTCACCAGGGGGCTATGGCTACACCTTC
V: TRBV12-3/TRBV12-4; size: -; J: TRBJ2-2; D: -; CDR3: CASRYGPGGELFF; DNA: TGTGCCAGCCGGTACGGACCCGGCGGGGAGCTGTTTTTT
V: TRBV14; size: -; J: TRBJ2-5; D: TRBD2; CDR3: CASSLLAGVETQYF; DNA: TGTGCCAGCAGCCTACTAGCGGGGGTTGAGACCCAGTACTTC
V: TRBV2; size: -; J: TRBJ2-7; D: -; CDR3: CASKGLGTKSYEQYF; DNA: TGTGCCAGCAAGGGTTTAGGGACGAAGTCTTACGAGCAGTACTTC
V: TRBV20-1; size: -; J: TRBJ2-1; D: -; CDR3: CSADRDHFIF; DNA: TGCAGTGCAGACCGGGACCACTTTATCTTC
V: TRBV12-5; size: -; J: TRBJ2-1; D: TRBD1; CDR3: CASGLTLGQANYNEQFF; DNA: TGTGCTAGTGGTTTGACGCTCGGACAGGCAAACTACAATGAGCAGTTCTTC
V: TRBV19; size: few; J: TRBJ2-5; D: -; CDR3: CASGGSVSETQYF; DNA: TGTGCCAGCGGGGGATCCGTCAGTGAGACCCAGTACTTC
V: TRBV24-1; size: -; J: TRBJ2-7; D: -; CDR3: CATSDSKQGIKQYF; DNA: TGTGCCACCAGTGATTCCAAACAGGGTATCAAGCAGTACTTC
V: TRBV27; size: once; J: TRBJ1-1; D: TRBD1; CDR3: CASSLYSGTGGTEAFF; DNA: TGTGCCAGCAGTCTCTATTCGGGGACAGGGGGTACTGAAGCTTTCTTT
V: TRBV28; size: few; J: TRBJ2-7; D: -; CDR3: CASSLPGTHSYEQYF; DNA: TGTGCCAGCAGTCTCCCCGGGACACACTCCTACGAGCAGTACTTC
V: TRBV11-3; size: -; J: TRBJ1-4; D: TRBD1; CDR3: CASSFASDQGVHNEKLFF; DNA: TGTGCCAGCAGCTTTGCTAGCGATCAGGGGGTCCATAATGAAAAACTGTTTTTT
V: TRBV2; size: -; J: TRBJ1-1; D: -; CDR3: CASTPGGHDTEAFF; DNA: TGTGCCAGCACCCCTGGGGGGCATGACACTGAAGCTTTCTTT
V: TRBV7-3; size: few; J: TRBJ2-5; D: TRBD2; CDR3: CASSSNTGGTQYF; DNA: TGTGCCAGCAGCTCGAACACGGGGGGGACCCAGTACTTC
V: TRBV27; size: -; J: TRBJ2-7; D: -; CDR3: CASSLSSRSSYEQYF; DNA: TGTGCCAGCAGTTTATCTTCCAGGAGCTCCTACGAGCAGTACTTC
V: TRBV9; size: -; J: TRBJ1-2; D: -; CDR3: CASSVERVGYGYTF; DNA: TGTGCCAGCAGCGTAGAACGGGTTGGGTATGGCTACACCTTC
V: TRBV10-3; size: -; J: TRBJ2-3; D: -; CDR3: CAISTKGQTTDTQYF; DNA: TGTGCCATCAGTACCAAAGGACAGACCACAGATACGCAGTATTTT
V: TRBV7-2; size: few; J: TRBJ2-1; D: TRBD2; CDR3: CASISGIAGVYEQFF; DNA: TGTGCCAGCATTTCAGGTATCGCGGGGGTCTATGAGCAGTTCTTC
V: TRBV2; size: -; J: TRBJ1-1; D: -; CDR3: CASTEILVLNTEAFF; DNA: TGTGCCAGCACCGAAATCCTGGTGCTTAACACTGAAGCTTTCTTT
V: TRBV3-1/TRBV3-2; size: -; J: TRBJ2-7; D: -; CDR3: CASSQGDHEQYF; DNA: TGTGCCAGCAGCCAAGGGGACCACGAGCAGTACTTC
V: TRBV14; size: -; J: TRBJ2-5; D: -; CDR3: CASSHLPGTSLQETQYF; DNA: TGTGCCAGCAGCCACTTGCCCGGGACATCCTTACAAGAGACCCAGTACTTC
V: TRBV3-1/TRBV3-2; size: -; J: TRBJ2-5; D: -; CDR3: CASSRPGGAETQYF; DNA: TGTGCCAGCAGCCGTCCGGGTGGGGCAGAGACCCAGTACTTC
V: TRBV12-3/TRBV12-4; size: -; J: TRBJ2-1; D: -; CDR3: CASSPGVWEQFF; DNA: TGTGCCAGCAGCCCTGGTGTATGGGAGCAGTTCTTC
V: TRBV18; size: few; J: TRBJ1-4; D: -; CDR3: CASSQARGGVDEKLFF; DNA: TGTGCCAGCTCACAGGCCCGTGGGGGCGTGGATGAAAAACTGTTTTTT
V: TRBV11-2; size: -; J: TRBJ2-2; D: TRBD2; CDR3: CASSLERGSGGPSNTGELFF; DNA: TGTGCCAGCAGCTTAGAGAGGGGTAGCGGGGGACCCTCGAACACCGGGGAGCTGTTTTTT
V: TRBV7-9; size: -; J: TRBJ2-5; D: -; CDR3: CASSFETGQETQYF; DNA: TGTGCCAGCAGCTTTGAGACAGGACAAGAGACCCAGTACTTC
V: TRBV7-2; size: -; J: TRBJ2-7; D: -; CDR3: CASSLSSRQNSYEQYF; DNA: TGTGCCAGCAGCTTAAGTTCGCGACAGAACTCCTACGAGCAGTACTTC
V: TRBV19; size: -; J: TRBJ1-1; D: -; CDR3: CASSLGWGMNTEAFF; DNA: TGTGCCAGTAGTCTGGGTTGGGGCATGAACACTGAAGCTTTCTTT
V: TRBV5-1; size: -; J: TRBJ2-3; D: -; CDR3: CASGGSGTDTQYF; DNA: TGCGCCAGCGGGGGGAGTGGAACAGATACGCAGTATTTT
V: TRBV7-9; size: -; J: TRBJ2-1; D: TRBD2; CDR3: CASSWTSFNEQFF; DNA: TGTGCCAGCTCCTGGACTAGCTTTAATGAGCAGTTCTTC
V: TRBV4-2; size: once; J: TRBJ2-4; D: TRBD1; CDR3: CASSLAGTENIQYF; DNA: TGTGCCAGCAGCCTAGCCGGGACAGAAAACATTCAGTACTTC
V: TRBV3-1/TRBV3-2; size: -; J: TRBJ1-2; D: TRBD1; CDR3: CASSQYLLQGSGYGYTF; DNA: TGTGCCAGCAGCCAATATCTCCTACAGGGGAGTGGCTATGGCTACACCTTC
V: TRBV5-1; size: -; J: TRBJ2-5; D: -; CDR3: CASSPAGQGGETQYF; DNA: TGCGCCAGCAGCCCGGCCGGCCAGGGTGGAGAGACCCAGTACTTC
V: TRBV10-3; size: -; J: TRBJ1-2; D: TRBD1; CDR3: CAISESGTGYDYGYTF; DNA: TGTGCCATCAGTGAGTCGGGGACAGGCTATGACTATGGCTACACCTTC
V: TRBV4-2; size: -; J: TRBJ2-7; D: TRBD2; CDR3: CASSPSGGPSSYEQYF; DNA: TGTGCCAGCAGCCCCAGCGGGGGGCCATCCAGCTACGAGCAGTACTTC
V: TRBV7-9; size: -; J: TRBJ1-5; D: -; CDR3: CASSFFEGQPQHF; DNA: TGTGCCAGCAGCTTTTTTGAGGGTCAGCCCCAGCATTTT
V: TRBV11-2; size: -; J: TRBJ2-5; D: -; CDR3: CASSPRQGGPIQETQYF; DNA: TGTGCCAGCAGCCCTAGACAGGGAGGGCCGATTCAAGAGACCCAGTACTTC
V: TRBV6-6; size: -; J: TRBJ2-2; D: TRBD1; CDR3: CASSMTGGAGTGELFF; DNA: TGTGCCAGCAGTATGACAGGGGGCGCCGGCACCGGGGAGCTGTTTTTT
V: TRBV24-1; size: -; J: TRBJ1-6; D: -; CDR3: CATSDSMGNSPLHF; DNA: TGTGCCACCAGTGATTCGATGGGAAATTCACCCCTCCACTTT
V: TRBV7-6; size: -; J: TRBJ2-5; D: -; CDR3: CASSAQETQYF; DNA: TGTGCCAGCAGCGCCCAAGAGACCCAGTACTTC
V: TRBV7-9; size: -; J: TRBJ1-6; D: -; CDR3: CASSSSTGSPLHF; DNA: TGTGCCAGCAGCTCTTCCACTGGTTCACCCCTCCACTTT
V: TRBV4-2; size: -; J: TRBJ2-7; D: -; CDR3: CASSQESRGSYEQYF; DNA: TGTGCCAGCAGCCAAGAATCCAGGGGCTCCTACGAGCAGTACTTC
V: TRBV5-1; size: -; J: TRBJ2-5; D: TRBD1; CDR3: CASSYRGAEIKTQYF; DNA: TGCGCCAGCAGCTACAGGGGCGCGGAAATAAAGACCCAGTACTTC
V: TRBV6-2/TRBV6-3; size: -; J: TRBJ1-5; D: TRBD1; CDR3: CASSRPTGSNQPQHF; DNA: TGTGCCAGCAGCCGCCCGACAGGGAGCAATCAGCCCCAGCATTTT
V: TRBV2; size: -; J: TRBJ1-5; D: -; CDR3: CASSAPSTEDNQPQHF; DNA: TGTGCCAGCAGCGCCCCTAGTACAGAGGACAATCAGCCCCAGCATTTT
V: TRBV28; size: once; J: TRBJ1-6; D: TRBD1; CDR3: CASIAGQGYNSPLHF; DNA: TGTGCCAGCATCGCTGGACAGGGATACAATTCACCCCTCCACTTT
V: TRBV5-1; size: -; J: TRBJ2-1; D: TRBD1; CDR3: CASSLVGQGHDEQFF; DNA: TGCGCCAGCAGCTTGGTGGGACAGGGTCACGATGAGCAGTTCTTC
V: TRBV3-1/TRBV3-2; size: -; J: TRBJ2-7; D: -; CDR3: CASSQGSSYEQYF; DNA: TGTGCCAGCAGCCAGGGGAGTTCCTACGAGCAGTACTTC